This entry describes one T cell receptor (beta chain). What it binds is not known. Germline values: CDR1 PRHDT, CDR2 FYEKMQ (reference sequence). Trimming cost V 0 bases and J 2 bases; bases outside gene matches: 3. CDR3 size: 16 residues. The data are from a study of shared clonotypes between healthy human individuals. Study results and limitations: Enrolling few donors narrowed the genetic and exposure-history diversity that was represented. Of the naive CD4 clonotypes, around 5.2% were shared across a handful of donors. Non-shared clonotypes had lower generation probabilities than clonotypes shared by all four sorted-subset donors.

The material for each subset, its genomic DNA, was split evenly across several immunoSEQ plates. TCRdb's table, derived via immunoSEQ multiplex PCR, lists solely in-frame clones and lacks some. The sample has a few hundred thousand clones; around 86% are singletons. The chain is built from TRBV13 and TRBJ2-3; TRBD2 matches 9 bases. Sequenced material: memory CD8+ T cells sorted from blood. As for subset: CD45RO+ cells pooled with CCR7-negative TemRA cells. The TCR originated in a man between 18 and 35 years old in good health. CDR3 protein: CASSLGTSGFTDTQYF. For the CDR3, the DNA is TGTGCCAGCAGCTTAGGGACTAGCGGATTCACAGATACGCAGTATTTT. Complete variable domain (other parts from reference TRBV13 and TRBJ2-3): AAGVIQSPRHLIKEKRETATLKCYPIPRHDTVYWYQQGPGQDPQFLISFYEKMQSDKGSIPDRFSAQQFSDYHSELNMSSLELGDSALYFCASSLGTSGFTDTQYFGPGTRLTVL.